This T cell receptor beta chain is from a study of blood T cell repertoires in COVID-19. Study overall: In each case, the material was cDNA or gDNA derived from T cells, B-cell-depleted T cells, or PBMCs.

Germline V lookup: CDR1 LGHDT, CDR2 YNNKEL (reference sequence). The CDR3 spans 13 residues. Trimming removed 5 bases at V and 3 bases at J, with 7 bases between. Original methodology: Nucleated cell counts were estimated from reference gene primer amplification. Profiling relied on immunoSEQ multiplex PCR, and the TCRdb table lists in-frame clones only, not all of them. The DNA was the basis for D and trimming; V, J and clone size are from that table. The sample has 180,000 or so clones; roughly 88% are singletons. This chain uses TRBV3-1 (or the pseudogene TRBV3-2) with TRBJ2-2; D possibly corresponds to TRBD1 (6 bases). The sequenced sample was peripheral blood. The sequence derives from a man aged 55-75 years with acute or convalescent COVID-19. The CDR3 sequence: CASSYRDTGELFF. DNA of the CDR3: TGTGCCAGCAGCTACAGGGACACCGGGGAGCTGTTTTTT.